Sequencing of this TCR beta chain was carried out in a study of T cells in Graves' hyperthyroidism and ophthalmopathy. Background on the study: Peripheral blood specimens were obtained at initial diagnosis, prior to any treatment.

Germline-derived CDR1 and CDR2 are SQVTM and ANQGSEA. The CDR3 extends over 13 amino acids. Trimming took 7 bases from V and 4 from J; bases not matched to a gene: 6. The study, taken as a whole, reports: Clonotypes that were expanded in thyroid above 0.001 mostly appeared in blood too.

Stable disease denoted Graves' hyperthyroidism without ophthalmopathy progression within 18 months. Clinical symptoms, serum thyroxine and TRAb, thyroid ultrasound and orbital computed tomography were used for the diagnoses. Concerning this clonotype: The antigen remains unidentified.

The source material, RNA transcripts, was used to amplify TCR beta CDR3 regions. A first-round RT-PCR of the TCR CDR3 used the HTBI primer set. TCRdb itself ran the multiplex PCR reads through MiXCR, one entry per CDR3 protein. The sample has roughly 570,000 distinct CDR3 sequences; around a sixth are singletons. The chain links TRBV29-1 to TRBJ1-4, with TRBD1 matching 7 bases. The TCR comes from a woman aged 25 to 39 with Graves' hyperthyroidism. Material for sequencing was blood. As DNA, the CDR3 is TGCAGCGCACGACAGGGAATTAATGAAAAACTGTTTTTT. Translated, it gives CSARQGINEKLFF.